These 23 T cell receptor beta chains originate from one sample sequenced in a study of blood T cell repertoires in COVID-19. Assay: immunoSEQ multiplex PCR; the TCRdb copy retains only in-frame clones and omits some. The sample consists of a few hundred thousand clones, about 88% of them appearing once. What was sequenced was peripheral blood. The source of these receptors is a man between 65 and 85 years old with acute or convalescent COVID-19.

CDR3 bases: TGCGCCAGTACCTTAGCGGGAGGATTCTACGAGCAGTACTTC. Translation gives CASTLAGGFYEQYF. The chain employs TRBV5-1 and TRBJ2-7; 10 bases match TRBD2. After removal of 8 bases from V and 3 bases from J, the junction contained 8 bases not matched to a gene. The CDR3 has 14 amino acids. Looked up from germline, CDR1 is SGHRS and CDR2 is YFSETQ.

This chain joins TRBV2 and TRBJ2-1; 13 positions match TRBD2. The junction had 7 bases not matched to a gene; V was cut back by 6 bases and J by 5 bases. Germline V CDR1 and CDR2: SNHLY, FYNNEI. The CDR3 is 16 residues long. The CDR3 DNA is TGTGCCAGCAGCCGCGGACTAGCGGGGGCCCACAATGAGCAGTTCTTC. Translation gives CASSRGLAGAHNEQFF.

V usage is TRBV6-5 and J usage is TRBJ2-5, with a tentative D call TRBD2 (5 bases). This CDR3 has 13 amino acids. Germline V gives CDR1 MNHEY, CDR2 SVGAGI. Deletions cut 8 bases from V and 5 bases from J, with 15 bases between. In DNA, the CDR3 is TGTGCCAGCGCGGGCAGCCTAGGGGAGACCCAGTACTTC. As protein: CASAGSLGETQYF.

This chain uses TRBV7-8 with TRBJ2-5; D is perhaps TRBD2 (6 bases). This CDR3 spans 15 amino acids. The germline V gene encodes CDR1 SGHVS and CDR2 FQNEAQ. V lost 0 bases to trimming and J lost 5 bases, with 13 bases between them. In DNA, the CDR3 is TGTGCCAGCAGCTTAGCCCTAGGAGGGTGGGAGACCCAGTACTTC. This encodes CASSLALGGWETQYF. The whole variable domain, filled in from reference TRBV7-8 and TRBJ2-5, reads GAGVSQSPRYKVAKRGQDVALRCDPISGHVSLFWYQQALGQGPEFLTYFQNEAQLDKSGLPSDRFFAERPEGSVSTLKIQRTQQEDSAVYLCASSLALGGWETQYFGPGTRLLVL.

The chain carries TRBV19 and TRBJ2-5; 7 nucleotides line up with TRBD1. V lost 3 bases, J lost 5 bases, and 3 bases stayed unmatched. There are 13 residues in the CDR3. CDR1 and CDR2 (germline): LNHDA, SQIVND (reference sequence). CDR3 DNA: TGTGCCAGTAGTATTATGACAGGGGAGACCCAGTACTTC. Its translation: CASSIMTGETQYF.

The J gene is TRBJ1-4, the V gene TRBV19; possible D gene TRBD1, 6 bases. V lost 5 bases and J lost 5, with 12 bases in between. The CDR3 spans 14 residues. Germline V gene data show CDR1 as LNHDA and CDR2 as SQIVND (reference sequence). CDR3 DNA: TGTGCCAGTAGTCCGCGGACAGTGAATGAAAAACTGTTTTTT. As protein: CASSPRTVNEKLFF. The full variable domain, rest sourced from reference TRBV19 and TRBJ1-4, is DGGITQSPKYLFRKEGQNVTLSCEQNLNHDAMYWYRQDPGQGLRLIYYSQIVNDFQKGDIAEGYSVSREKKESFPLTVTSAQKNPTAFYLCASSPRTVNEKLFFGSGTQLSVL.

This chain connects TRBV10-3 to TRBJ1-2, with 8 bases identical to TRBD1. Germline CDR1 reads ENHRY; CDR2 reads SYGVKD. There are 14 residues in the CDR3. V was pared by 10 bases and J by 4 bases, with 11 bases of the junction left unmatched. The chain's CDR3 is CATGDRGKGYGYTF. The CDR3 DNA sequence: TGTGCCACTGGCGACAGGGGTAAAGGCTATGGCTACACCTTC.

The rearrangement uses TRBV2 and TRBJ2-5; possibly TRBD1 for D (6 bases). The CDR3 consists of 13 residues. Trimming removed 6 bases at V and 3 bases at J, with 11 bases between. CDR1 and CDR2 from the germline V gene are SNHLY and FYNNEI. The CDR3 DNA sequence: TGTGCCAGCAGCCGGACAGCAAAAGAGACCCAGTACTTC. This sequence encodes CASSRTAKETQYF. Based on the CDR3 plus reference TRBV2 and TRBJ2-5, the full variable domain is EPEVTQTPSHQVTQMGQEVILRCVPISNHLYFYWYRQILGQKVEFLVSFYNNEISEKSEIFDDQFSVERPDGSNFTLKIRSTKLEDSAMYFCASSRTAKETQYFGPGTRLLVL.

The chain recombines TRBV7-9 with TRBJ2-7; 7 nucleotides match TRBD1. CDR1 is SEHNR and CDR2 is FQNEAQ in the germline V gene (reference sequence). The ends lost 8 bases at V and 2 bases at J; junction bases unmatched: 12. CDR3 length: 15 residues. CDR3 nucleotides: TGTGCCAGCGGACGATCCGGGACAGCTCCCTACGAGCAGTACTTC. Translated, it gives CASGRSGTAPYEQYF. The variable domain in full, completed from reference TRBV7-9 and TRBJ2-7, reads DTGVSQNPRHKITKRGQNVTFRCDPISEHNRLYWYRQTLGQGPEFLTYFQNEAQLEKSRLLSDRFSAERPKGSFSTLEIQRTEQGDSAMYLCASGRSGTAPYEQYFGPGTRLTVT.

The chain uses TRBV7-2 and TRBJ2-2; D call uncertain. The CDR3 consists of 15 residues. Between the trimmed V and J ends, which lost 0 bases and 3 bases, there was a span of 8 bases. Germline CDR1 is SGHTA and CDR2 is FQGNSA. Here the CDR3 DNA reads TGTGCCAGCAGCTTAGCGAGGAGTCACACCGGGGAGCTGTTTTTT. This translates into CASSLARSHTGELFF.

V and J are TRBV6-5 and TRBJ1-4, with 7 bases that match TRBD1. CDR3 length: 14 residues. Per germline, CDR1 MNHEY and CDR2 SVGAGI. J lost 8 bases, V lost 4 bases, and 7 bases had no gene match. The CDR3 coding sequence is TGTGCCAGCAGTTCGGACAGGTTGGGGGAAAAACTGTTTTTT. This translates into CASSSDRLGEKLFF.

The chain has TRBV2 and TRBJ1-5; TRBD1 matches at 8 bases. V dropped 8 bases and J dropped 4; count of bases not matched to a gene: 7. In germline, CDR1 is SNHLY, CDR2 FYNNEI. This CDR3 contains 14 residues. CDR3 nucleotides: TGTGCCAGCCGGACAGGGTTCTATAATCAGCCCCAGCATTTT. Protein product: CASRTGFYNQPQHF.

The gene calls are TRBV25-1 and TRBJ2-1, with D possibly matching TRBD2 (5 bases). V lost 2 bases and J lost 4, with 15 bases in between. Germline V gene lookup returns CDR1 MGHDK and CDR2 SYGVNS. There are 16 residues in the CDR3. The CDR3 region has the DNA TGTGCCAGCAGTGAACTCGATAGCGCCCCTTACAATGAGCAGTTCTTC. Amino acid sequence: CASSELDSAPYNEQFF.

J is TRBJ1-4 and V is TRBV23-1, with a possible D match to TRBD1 (6 bases). TRBV23-1 is labeled an ORF, and its function is uncertain. V shed 2 bases and J shed 4 bases, with 14 bases lying between them. CDR3 length: 16 amino acids. This chain's CDR3 is CASSQADRRDNEKLFF. Written as DNA, the CDR3 is TGCGCCAGCAGTCAAGCTGACAGGCGAGATAATGAAAAACTGTTTTTT.

Comment on this clone: Within the sample, other DNA sequences also encode this same CDR3. The gene calls are TRBV3-1 (or the pseudogene TRBV3-2) and TRBJ2-7, with 10 bases lining up with TRBD2. Germline V lookup: CDR1 LGHDT, CDR2 YNNKEL (reference sequence). CDR3 length: 15 residues. V shed 4 bases and J 2 bases; nucleotides not matched to a gene: 5. CDR3 in DNA: TGTGCCAGCAGCCCTGGACTAGCGGTAACCTACGAGCAGTACTTC. It yields the protein CASSPGLAVTYEQYF.

As to this clone: The same CDR3 can be traced to other DNA sequences in this sample. The chain links TRBV5-1 to TRBJ2-7; no clear D gene. Germline V gene data show CDR1 as SGHRS and CDR2 as YFSETQ. The CDR3 length is 13 residues. V lost 0 bases to trimming and J lost 1 base, with 5 bases between them. CDR3 DNA: TGCGCCAGCAGCTTGGAGCTTTCCTACGAGCAGTACTTC. It translates to CASSLELSYEQYF.

CDR3 loop: CATRTRTGSSYNEQFF. For the CDR3, the DNA is TGTGCCACCAGAACCCGGACAGGAAGCTCCTACAATGAGCAGTTCTTC. The chain uses TRBV19 and TRBJ2-1, with 7 positions matching TRBD1. The CDR3 spans 16 residues. V lost 10 bases, J lost 0 bases, and 12 bases stayed unmatched. Germline V gene data show CDR1 as LNHDA and CDR2 as SQIVND (reference sequence).

This rearrangement joins TRBV4-2 to TRBJ2-1; 9 bases are shared with TRBD2. Germline V gives CDR1 LGHNA, CDR2 YNFKEQ. The V gene end was trimmed by 1 base and the J gene end by 5 bases; junction bases not matched to a gene: 3. This CDR3 region has 15 residues. CDR3 nucleotides: TGTGCCAGCAGCCAAGTACTAGCGGGTAACAATGAGCAGTTCTTC. Encoded protein: CASSQVLAGNNEQFF.

The chain is built from TRBV5-1 and TRBJ2-3, with TRBD1 matching 7 bases. Germline V CDR1 and CDR2: SGHRS, YFSETQ. The CDR3 totals 14 residues. V shed 7 bases, J shed 4 bases, and the junction held 9 bases outside the gene matches. This CDR3 reads CASRPQGLADTQYF. The CDR3 DNA follows: TGCGCCAGCCGTCCACAGGGGCTCGCAGATACGCAGTATTTT.

The genes are TRBV27 and TRBJ2-6; TRBD1 matches at 7 bases. The CDR3 sequence is 15 residues long. Germline V gene lookup returns CDR1 MNHEY and CDR2 SMNVEV (reference sequence). J was trimmed by 3 bases and V by 7 bases; bases with no gene match: 6. The CDR3 protein is CASNKGAYGANVLTF. In DNA form, the CDR3 reads TGTGCCAGCAATAAGGGGGCTTATGGGGCCAACGTCCTGACTTTC.

The V call is TRBV5-1, the J call TRBJ2-7, with 9 bases fitting TRBD1. Losses at the gene ends were 3 bases for V and 1 base for J; bases not matched to a gene: 8. The CDR3 has 16 residues. Germline lookup yields CDR1 SGHRS and CDR2 YFSETQ. CDR3 residues: CASSSTGGLLSYEQYF. CDR3 DNA sequence: TGCGCCAGCAGCTCAACAGGGGGCCTACTGTCCTACGAGCAGTACTTC.

This clone was picked up one time. The chain recombines TRBV5-1 with TRBJ2-1, with TRBD2 matching over 14 bases. The CDR3 has 16 amino acids. V lost 3 bases to trimming and J lost 4 bases; unmatched junction nucleotides: 3. CDR1 is SGHRS, CDR2 YFSETQ, per germline. The CDR3 protein is CASSSGLAGVYNEQFF. The CDR3 DNA sequence: TGCGCCAGCAGCTCGGGACTAGCGGGAGTTTACAATGAGCAGTTCTTC.

The V and J genes are TRBV5-4 and TRBJ2-1; D is unresolved. Trimming took off 3 bases at V and 7 bases at J, with 11 bases between the two ends. This CDR3 contains 13 residues. Per germline, CDR1 SGHNT and CDR2 YYREEE (reference sequence). The CDR3 spells CASSSNGGNEQFF. Written as DNA, the CDR3 is TGTGCCAGCAGCTCTAACGGCGGAAATGAGCAGTTCTTC.